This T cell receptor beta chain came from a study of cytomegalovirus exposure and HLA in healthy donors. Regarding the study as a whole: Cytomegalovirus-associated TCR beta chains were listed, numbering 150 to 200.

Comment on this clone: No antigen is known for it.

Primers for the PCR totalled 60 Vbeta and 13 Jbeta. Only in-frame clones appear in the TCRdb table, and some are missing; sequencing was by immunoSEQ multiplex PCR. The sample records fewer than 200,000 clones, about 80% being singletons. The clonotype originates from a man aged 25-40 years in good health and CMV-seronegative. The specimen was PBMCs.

The CDR3 loop is CASSRRATSDSNTGELFF. DNA of the CDR3: TGTGCCAGCAGCCGCCGAGCGACTAGCGACTCGAACACCGGGGAGCTGTTTTTT. The J gene is TRBJ2-2, the V gene TRBV4-2; 8 bases are shared with TRBD2. Trimming cost V 4 bases and J 0 bases; bases outside gene matches: 10. Germline V gene sequence: CDR1 LGHNA, CDR2 YNFKEQ. This CDR3 comprises 18 residues.